Presented here are 26 T cell receptor beta chains from one specimen sequenced in a study of cytomegalovirus exposure and HLA in healthy donors. 13 Jbeta primers and 60 Vbeta primers were used for the PCR. Repertoires were generated with immunoSEQ multiplex PCR, while TCRdb's copy carries only in-frame clones and drops some. The sample yields about 160,000 clones, roughly 77% seen once. Sequenced material: PBMCs. The source of these receptors is a man between 50 and 59 years old in good health and CMV-seropositive.

CDR3 nucleotide sequence: TGTGCCAGCAGCTCACCCTGGCAAACCACCGGGGAGCTGTTTTTT. The encoded protein is CASSSPWQTTGELFF. This chain connects TRBV7-6 to TRBJ2-2, with D uncertain. This CDR3 comprises 15 residues. V was clipped by 4 bases and J by 4 bases, with 13 bases between them. The germline CDR1 and CDR2 sequences are SGHVS and FNYEAQ.

V usage is TRBV6-5 and J usage is TRBJ1-2; a weak D match, TRBD1 (6 bases). This CDR3 has 14 residues. Trimming took off 6 bases at V and 7 bases at J, with 18 bases between the two ends. Germline V gives CDR1 MNHEY, CDR2 SVGAGI. The CDR3 reads CASSPGPFRGGYTF. CDR3 coding DNA: TGTGCCAGCAGCCCCGGTCCTTTCAGGGGTGGCTACACCTTC.

The chain links TRBV10-2 to TRBJ1-3; D is unresolved. Germline CDR1 and CDR2: WSHSY and SAAADI. This CDR3 contains 17 residues. V gave up 2 bases and J gave up 0 bases, with 14 bases separating them. The DNA of the CDR3 is TGCGCCAGCAGTGAGGGGTACGGAGACCCCTCTGGAAACACCATATATTTT. This codes for CASSEGYGDPSGNTIYF.

The chain has TRBV7-8 and TRBJ2-1; D unclear. CDR1 is SGHVS, CDR2 FQNEAQ, per germline. The CDR3 contains 12 residues. Trimming took 5 bases from V and 0 from J, leaving 2 bases between them. CDR3 residues: CASSLSYNEQFF. CDR3 DNA sequence: TGTGCCAGCAGCCTCTCCTACAATGAGCAGTTCTTC.

In nucleotides, the CDR3 is TGTGCCAGCAGCTTTTCCCCCGGGAGACAAGAGACCCAGTACTTC. This sequence encodes CASSFSPGRQETQYF. The rearrangement joins TRBV7-6 to TRBJ2-5, with a weak D call TRBD2 (6 bases). Germline CDR1 is SGHVS and CDR2 is FNYEAQ. Trimming stripped 3 bases from V and 2 bases from J, with 13 bases between. The length of the CDR3 is 15 residues.

J is TRBJ2-5 and V is TRBV27; TRBD2 agrees at 8 bases. CDR1 MNHEY and CDR2 SMNVEV come from the germline V gene (reference sequence). Trimming took 6 bases from V and 1 from J; bases not matched to a gene: 10. The CDR3 runs 16 residues. The CDR3 region is CASRTLSGGIQETQYF. The CDR3 region has the DNA TGTGCCAGCAGAACCCTATCGGGGGGGATCCAAGAGACCCAGTACTTC.

Only a few counts were recorded for this clone. This rearrangement joins TRBV11-2 to TRBJ2-7; maybe TRBD1 (6 bases). V dropped 6 bases and J dropped 4 bases, with 19 bases sitting between them. CDR1 and CDR2 (germline): SGHAT, FQNNGV. The CDR3 is 15 residues long. The CDR3 DNA is TGTGCCAGCAGTCGCGATCAGGGGTTCTTTTACGAGCAGTACTTC. It yields the protein CASSRDQGFFYEQYF.

V and J are TRBV7-6 and TRBJ1-5; 10 bases match TRBD1. The CDR3 consists of 16 residues. V gave up 4 bases and J gave up 4 bases; unmatched junction bases: 7. Germline CDR1 is SGHVS and CDR2 is FNYEAQ. The CDR3 protein is CASSSLPGQGNQPQHF. As DNA, the CDR3 is TGTGCCAGCAGCTCCCTACCGGGACAGGGGAATCAGCCCCAGCATTTT.

With respect to this clone: One end of the junction fails to match germline, which may point to a read error. V and J are TRBV5-4 and TRBJ2-3; TRBD1 agrees at 10 bases. Germline values: CDR1 SGHNT, CDR2 YYREEE (reference sequence). The CDR3 sequence is 17 residues long. CDR3: CASRLGQGWGQTDTQYF. As DNA, the CDR3 is TGTGCCAGCAGGTTGGGACAGGGGTGGGGGCAAACAGATACGCAGTATTTT. Full variable domain (rest looked up from reference TRBV5-4 and TRBJ2-3): ETGVTQSPTHLIKTRGQQVTLRCSSQSGHNTVSWYQQALGQGPQFIFQYYREEENGRGNFPPRFSGLQFPNYSSELNVNALELDDSALYLCASRLGQGWGQTDTQYFGPGTRLTVL.

V gene TRBV7-9 combines with J gene TRBJ1-1; 8 nucleotides align to TRBD1. The trim removed 5 bases at V and 2 bases at J, leaving 7 bases unmatched. The CDR3 spans 15 residues. Germline V gene lookup returns CDR1 SEHNR and CDR2 FQNEAQ (reference sequence). Written as DNA, the CDR3 is TGTGCCAGCAGCCCCCGGACAGGGAAAAACACTGAAGCTTTCTTT. It is translated as CASSPRTGKNTEAFF.

The chain carries TRBV29-1 and TRBJ1-4; maybe TRBD1 (6 bases). Per germline, CDR1 SQVTM and CDR2 ANQGSEA. Trimming removed 5 bases from V and 7 bases from J, with 11 bases in between. The CDR3 is made up of 12 amino acids. CDR3 coding DNA: TGCAGCGTTTCAGGGGAGGGTGAAAAACTGTTTTTT. Its protein is CSVSGEGEKLFF.

The chain links TRBV12-5 to TRBJ1-5; TRBD1 agrees at 7 bases. This CDR3 contains 15 residues. Germline-derived CDR1 and CDR2 are LGHNT and FRNRAP. The CDR3 spells CAVEETGTSNQPQHF. The CDR3 DNA is TGTGCCGTCGAGGAGACAGGGACTAGCAATCAGCCCCAGCATTTT.

The chain is built from TRBV10-3 and TRBJ2-7, with D perhaps TRBD1 (6 bases). Trimming removed 3 bases at V and 5 bases at J, with 11 bases between. Per germline, CDR1 ENHRY and CDR2 SYGVKD. The CDR3 loop spans 13 amino acids. This chain's CDR3 is CAISETGTHEQYF. The CDR3 nucleotides read TGTGCCATCAGTGAAACAGGGACCCACGAGCAGTACTTC.

This chain links TRBV11-2 with TRBJ2-5; TRBD2 matches 8 bases. J was trimmed by 5 bases and V by 5 bases; bases with no gene match: 19. Per germline, CDR1 SGHAT and CDR2 FQNNGV. This CDR3 has 18 amino acids. The CDR3 DNA reads TGTGCCAGCAGCCCCGGGGGGGTAGCGGGTCGATGGGAGGAGACCCAGTACTTC. This encodes CASSPGGVAGRWEETQYF.

The chain joins TRBV7-2 to TRBJ2-5; TRBD2 matches 7 bases. V shed 2 bases and J 5 bases; nucleotides not matched to a gene: 2. The germline CDR1 and CDR2 sequences are SGHTA and FQGNSA. The CDR3 length is 13 residues. CDR3 coding DNA: TGTGCCAGCAGCTTACACGGGGGGGAGACCCAGTACTTC. It is translated as CASSLHGGETQYF.

The chain links TRBV4-3 to TRBJ2-2, with D unresolved. Germline V CDR1 and CDR2: LGHNA, YSLEER. The ends were cut back, 0 bases at V and 2 bases at J, with 7 bases in the middle. CDR3 length equals 15 residues. This CDR3 reads CASSQDRDNTGELFF. The CDR3 nucleotides are TGCGCCAGCAGCCAAGACCGCGATAACACCGGGGAGCTGTTTTTT.

In this sample, this clone turned up a few times. The V gene is TRBV2, the J gene TRBJ2-5; TRBD2 is a possible D gene (6 bases). This CDR3 region has 13 residues. Deletions cut 6 bases from V and 1 base from J, with 9 bases between. Germline V gene data show CDR1 as SNHLY and CDR2 as FYNNEI. CDR3 region: CASRGDFQETQYF. The CDR3 bases are TGTGCCAGCAGAGGGGACTTCCAAGAGACCCAGTACTTC. Drawing the rest from reference TRBV2 and TRBJ2-5, the complete variable domain is EPEVTQTPSHQVTQMGQEVILRCVPISNHLYFYWYRQILGQKVEFLVSFYNNEISEKSEIFDDQFSVERPDGSNFTLKIRSTKLEDSAMYFCASRGDFQETQYFGPGTRLLVL.

The chain is built from TRBV7-8 and TRBJ1-1; D ambiguous. The length of the CDR3 is 16 residues. The V and J ends lost 3 bases and 0 bases respectively, with 14 bases between them. Per the germline V gene, CDR1 is SGHVS and CDR2 is FQNEAQ. The CDR3 sequence: CASSFRGRILNTEAFF. CDR3 DNA sequence: TGTGCCAGCAGCTTTCGCGGCCGCATTTTGAACACTGAAGCTTTCTTT.

This clone has just a few counts. The chain couples TRBV10-3 to TRBJ2-1, with 16 bases matching TRBD2. After removal of 7 bases from V and 7 bases from J, the junction contained 7 bases not matched to a gene. The CDR3 has 16 amino acids. Germline-derived CDR1 and CDR2 are ENHRY and SYGVKD. CDR3 loop: CAITGTSGGAGNEQFF. DNA for the CDR3: TGTGCCATCACCGGGACTAGCGGGGGGGCAGGGAATGAGCAGTTCTTC.

This clone was detected only once. The chain employs TRBV27 and TRBJ1-2; D gene uncertain. V shed 6 bases and J shed 4 bases, with 15 bases lying between them. The CDR3 totals 14 residues. In germline, CDR1 is MNHEY, CDR2 SMNVEV (reference sequence). Here the CDR3 DNA reads TGTGCCAGCAGGAAAACAGAAACTAGCTATGGCTACACCTTC. Translation gives CASRKTETSYGYTF.

The chain links TRBV28 to TRBJ1-5, with D unresolved. The CDR3 is 13 residues long. The germline V and J ends were trimmed by 1 base and 12 bases, with 13 bases remaining between them. CDR1 MDHEN and CDR2 SYDVKM come from the germline V gene. The CDR3, as DNA: TGTGCCAGCAGTTTATCGAGGGCACGGTTCCAGCATTTT. Translated, it gives CASSLSRARFQHF.

The chain joins TRBV9 to TRBJ2-3; TRBD2 matches at 10 bases. The CDR3 sequence is 16 residues long. Unmatched junction bases numbered 3, after V lost 2 bases and J lost 0 bases. The germline V gene encodes CDR1 SGDLS and CDR2 YYNGEE. For the CDR3, the DNA is TGTGCCAGCAGCGTCTTAGCGGGGGGTAGCACAGATACGCAGTATTTT. Protein sequence: CASSVLAGGSTDTQYF.

This rearrangement joins TRBV5-4 to TRBJ2-3, with a weak D call TRBD2 (7 bases). Germline V gene data show CDR1 as SGHNT and CDR2 as YYREEE (reference sequence). The ends were cut back, 4 bases at V and 0 bases at J, with 21 bases in the middle. The CDR3 totals 18 residues. The CDR3 coding sequence is TGTGCCAGCAGCACGGCCGGGGGGCCACCCTTTAGCACAGATACGCAGTATTTT. Translation gives CASSTAGGPPFSTDTQYF.

In its sample, this clone was seen a few times. The genes are TRBV6-1 and TRBJ1-5; D is ambiguous. V lost 11 bases, J lost 1 base, and 18 bases lay in between. CDR3 length: 15 amino acids. The germline V gene encodes CDR1 MNHNS and CDR2 SASEGT. The chain's CDR3 is CASIPLINSNQPQHF. Here the CDR3 DNA reads TGTGCCTCCATTCCCCTAATTAACAGCAATCAGCCCCAGCATTTT.

The chain joins TRBV28 to TRBJ2-3; 9 bases match TRBD2. This CDR3 contains 15 residues. V trimming: 5 bases; J trimming: 4 bases; junction bases outside the gene matches: 7. Looked up from germline, CDR1 is MDHEN and CDR2 is SYDVKM. Written as DNA, the CDR3 is TGTGCCAGCAGTACCGGGACTAGCCGGGCAGATACGCAGTATTTT. Residues: CASSTGTSRADTQYF.

The genes are TRBV4-1 and TRBJ1-1, with 10 bases aligning to TRBD1. V was pared by 4 bases and J by 6 bases, with 11 bases of the junction left unmatched. Per germline, CDR1 MGHRA and CDR2 YSYEKL. The CDR3 extends over 16 amino acids. CDR3 protein: CASSPSTSGTGAEAFF. In nucleotides, the CDR3 is TGCGCCAGCAGCCCATCTACCTCCGGGACAGGGGCTGAAGCTTTCTTT.